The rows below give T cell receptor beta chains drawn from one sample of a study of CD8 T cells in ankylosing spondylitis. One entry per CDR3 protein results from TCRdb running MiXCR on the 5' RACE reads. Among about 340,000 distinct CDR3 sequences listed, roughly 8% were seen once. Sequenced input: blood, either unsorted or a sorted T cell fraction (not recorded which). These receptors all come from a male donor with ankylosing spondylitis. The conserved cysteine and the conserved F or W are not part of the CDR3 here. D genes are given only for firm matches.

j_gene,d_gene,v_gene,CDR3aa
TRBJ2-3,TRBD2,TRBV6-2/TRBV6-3,ASSYSLGLAATTETQY
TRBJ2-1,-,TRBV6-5,ASSYGDVPNEQF
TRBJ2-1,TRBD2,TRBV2,ASSVLAGGAGEQF
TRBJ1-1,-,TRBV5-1,ASSLAATSTEAF
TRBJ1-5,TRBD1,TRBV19,ASSIVDRDQPQH
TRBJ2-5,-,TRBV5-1,ASSFPSSTPGETQY
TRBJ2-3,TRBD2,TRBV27,ASSLIGASGSVTDTQY
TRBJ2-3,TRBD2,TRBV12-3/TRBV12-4,ASTLTSGIAQY
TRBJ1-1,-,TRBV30,AWSLSGGRTEAF
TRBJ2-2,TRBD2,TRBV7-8,ASSFPAGRAGELF
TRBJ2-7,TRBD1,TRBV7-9,ASSLGTGMLDEQY
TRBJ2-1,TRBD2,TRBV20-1,SARAHSGREDAYNEQF
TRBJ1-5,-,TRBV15,ATSRDKFNGNQPQH
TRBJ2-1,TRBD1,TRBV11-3,ASSRHRGLDNEQF
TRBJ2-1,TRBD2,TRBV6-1,ASSELGLAGVYNEQF
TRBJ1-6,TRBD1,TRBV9,ASSVSGQGVSSPLH
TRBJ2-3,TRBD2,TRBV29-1,SVERTSGIGDTQY
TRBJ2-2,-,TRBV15,ATSREYRTNTGELF
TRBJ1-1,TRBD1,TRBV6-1,ASSRTGDALSAF
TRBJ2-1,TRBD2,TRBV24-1,ATSDFRGGTGDEQF
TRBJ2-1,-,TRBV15,ATSTREKQF
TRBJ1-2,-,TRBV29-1,SVGGGDDYGYT
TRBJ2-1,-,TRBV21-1,ASSNRSRLNEQF
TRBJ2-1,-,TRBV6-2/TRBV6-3,ASSYNRGIGHNEQF
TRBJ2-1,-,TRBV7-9,ASGRGVVEQF
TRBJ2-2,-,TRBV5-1,ASSLATAGELF
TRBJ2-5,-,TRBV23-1,ASSQSMWARGQETQY
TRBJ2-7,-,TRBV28,ASSPTGHLSYEQY
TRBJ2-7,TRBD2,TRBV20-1,SANPGLGLYEQY
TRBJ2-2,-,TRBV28,ASSFRGQVVFANTGELF
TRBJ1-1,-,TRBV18,ASSPVRSLNTEAF
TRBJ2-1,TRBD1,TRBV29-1,SVGVSNRGNYEQF
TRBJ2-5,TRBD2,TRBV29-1,SVEDPTSALQETQY
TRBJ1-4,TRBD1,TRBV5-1,ASSSTGQARNEKLF
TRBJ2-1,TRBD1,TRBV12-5,ASGEQGASYNEQF
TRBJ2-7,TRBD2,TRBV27,ASSPRLALSGYEQY
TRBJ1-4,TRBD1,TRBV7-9,ASSRGQLNEKLF
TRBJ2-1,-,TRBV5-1,ASSLGSGRGTNNEQF
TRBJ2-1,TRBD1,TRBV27,ASRINRDRYNEQF
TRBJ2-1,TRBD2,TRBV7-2,ASSSYSGIPYNEQF
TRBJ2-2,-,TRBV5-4,ASGRQFSTGELF
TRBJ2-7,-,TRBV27,ASSPTVAAYEQY
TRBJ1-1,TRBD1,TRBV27,ASSDRDLNTEAF
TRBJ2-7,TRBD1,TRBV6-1,ASSRGTGGGEQY
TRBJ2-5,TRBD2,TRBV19,ASSMGRVETQY
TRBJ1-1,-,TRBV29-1,SARRGNTEAF
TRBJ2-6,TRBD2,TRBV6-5,ASSYASGSSGANVLT
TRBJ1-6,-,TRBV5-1,ASSPPLDGHSPLH
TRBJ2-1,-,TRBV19,ASSITREQF
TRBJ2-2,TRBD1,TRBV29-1,SVGKDRGFRELF
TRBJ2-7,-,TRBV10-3,AISQGERTYEQY
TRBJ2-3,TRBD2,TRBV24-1,ATSEGTSGTDTDTQY
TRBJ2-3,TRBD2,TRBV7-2,ASTRGGGGADTQY
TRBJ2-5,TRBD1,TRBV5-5,ASSFGTGDRAQY
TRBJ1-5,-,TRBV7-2,ASSLFLASNQPQH
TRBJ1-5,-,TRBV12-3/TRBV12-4,ASRRDTSNQPQH
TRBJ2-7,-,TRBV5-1,ASSLGRNEQY
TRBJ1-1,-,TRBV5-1,AGNRGRTEAF